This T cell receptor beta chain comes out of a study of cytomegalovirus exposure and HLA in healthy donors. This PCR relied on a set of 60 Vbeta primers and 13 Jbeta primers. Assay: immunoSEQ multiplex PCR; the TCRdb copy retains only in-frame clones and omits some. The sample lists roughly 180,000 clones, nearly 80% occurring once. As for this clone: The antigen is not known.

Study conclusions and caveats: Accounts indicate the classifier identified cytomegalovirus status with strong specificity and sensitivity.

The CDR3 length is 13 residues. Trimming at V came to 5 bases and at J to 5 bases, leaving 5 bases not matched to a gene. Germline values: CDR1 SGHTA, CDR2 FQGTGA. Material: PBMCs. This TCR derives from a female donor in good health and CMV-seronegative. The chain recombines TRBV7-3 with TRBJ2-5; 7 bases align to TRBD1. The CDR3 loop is CASSPGQRETQYF. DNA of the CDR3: TGTGCCAGCAGCCCGGGACAGAGGGAGACCCAGTACTTC.